The 9 T cell receptor beta chains listed next were all sequenced from one sample in a study of blood T cells in healthy people across ages. The use of a sample-barcoded 5' primer and a J-beta primer mix characterized a second PCR of roughly 7 to 12 cycles. TCRdb called the 5' RACE reads again in MiXCR, with one record for every CDR3 protein. The profile shows hundreds of thousands of distinct CDR3 sequences, roughly 50% of them singletons. Sequencing was performed on blood. All receptors derive from a man aged 30 to 45 in good health.

The chain employs TRBV2 and TRBJ1-2; no clear D gene. CDR3 size: 15 residues. Trimming left V 5 bases short and J 0 bases short, with 13 bases between. CDR1 and CDR2 from the germline V gene are SNHLY and FYNNEI. CDR3 nucleotide sequence: TGTGCCAGCAGTACCGGGCCGCCTACTAACTATGGCTACACCTTC. Translated, it gives CASSTGPPTNYGYTF.

This clonotype was seen more than once but under ten times. The gene calls are TRBV29-1 and TRBJ2-4; 7 nucleotides agree with TRBD2. CDR3 length: 14 amino acids. V lost 7 bases and J lost 0; bases outside the gene matches: 6. Per germline, CDR1 SQVTM and CDR2 ANQGSEA. The CDR3 DNA reads TGCAGCGCACTACTAGCGACAGCCAAAAACATTCAGTACTTC. Encoded protein: CSALLATAKNIQYF.

Worth noting for this clonotype: The germline gene is not matched at one end of the junction; a read error may be the cause. This chain links TRBV9 with TRBJ1-6; D is undetermined. Germline assignment: CDR1 SGDLS and CDR2 YYNGEE. The CDR3 is made up of 13 amino acids. The CDR3 reads CASSVNPYSPLHF. Written as DNA, the CDR3 is TGTGCCAGCAGCGTCAACCCCTATTCACCACTCCACTTT.

The chain is built from TRBV3-1 and TRBJ1-2; no clear D. Germline values: CDR1 LGHDT, CDR2 YNNKEL (reference sequence). V lost 6 bases and J lost 0, with 11 bases in between. The CDR3 extends over 14 amino acids. The DNA for the CDR3 is TGTGCCAGCAGTCCCGGGATGACTAACTATGGCTACACCTTC. This sequence encodes CASSPGMTNYGYTF.

The chain combines TRBV12-3 or TRBV12-4 with TRBJ1-5; D not certain. The V end was cut by 2 bases, the J end by 3 bases, with 11 bases between. This CDR3 is built from 15 residues. CDR3 bases: TGTGCCAGCAGTTTATTGGGGTCGAACAATCAGCCCCAGCATTTT. It specifies CASSLLGSNNQPQHF.

This clonotype came up a few times. The J gene is TRBJ2-4, the V gene TRBV7-9; 7 nucleotides align to TRBD1. The CDR3 has 16 amino acids. V shed 4 bases and J 13 bases; nucleotides not matched to a gene: 19. CDR1 and CDR2 (germline): SEHNR, FQNEAQ (reference sequence). In DNA form, the CDR3 reads TGTGCCAGCAGCTCATTCGGAGAGGGGGCCCCTTGGGAGCAGTACTTC. Translated: CASSSFGEGAPWEQYF.

There are a few counts of this clonotype. The V call is TRBV7-9, the J call TRBJ2-1; 9 nucleotides align to TRBD2. This CDR3 is 13 amino acids long. V lost 7 bases to trimming and J lost 4 bases; unmatched junction nucleotides: 2. Germline V gives CDR1 SEHNR, CDR2 FQNEAQ (reference sequence). This CDR3 is CASILAGYNEQFF. CDR3 bases: TGTGCCAGCATCCTAGCGGGATACAATGAGCAGTTCTTC. Full variable domain (missing parts from reference TRBV7-9 and TRBJ2-1): DTGVSQNPRHKITKRGQNVTFRCDPISEHNRLYWYRQTLGQGPEFLTYFQNEAQLEKSRLLSDRFSAERPKGSFSTLEIQRTEQGDSAMYLCASILAGYNEQFFGPGTRLTVL.

This rearrangement joins TRBV4-3 to TRBJ1-1, with D tentatively TRBD1 (6 bases). This CDR3 has 16 amino acids. CDR1 is LGHNA and CDR2 is YSLEER in the germline V gene. V was pared by 4 bases and J by 0 bases, with 15 bases between. CDR3: CASSPTASGVNTEAFF. The CDR3 DNA sequence: TGCGCCAGCAGCCCGACAGCGTCAGGGGTGAACACTGAAGCTTTCTTT.

The chain recombines TRBV29-1 with TRBJ2-5; 11 nucleotides match TRBD1. Trimming cost V 6 bases and J 11 bases; bases outside gene matches: 8. CDR1 is SQVTM, CDR2 ANQGSEA, per germline. This CDR3 has 12 residues. The DNA of the CDR3 is TGCAGCGTCCGGACAGGGGGCCTTGAGCAGTACTTC. This encodes CSVRTGGLEQYF.